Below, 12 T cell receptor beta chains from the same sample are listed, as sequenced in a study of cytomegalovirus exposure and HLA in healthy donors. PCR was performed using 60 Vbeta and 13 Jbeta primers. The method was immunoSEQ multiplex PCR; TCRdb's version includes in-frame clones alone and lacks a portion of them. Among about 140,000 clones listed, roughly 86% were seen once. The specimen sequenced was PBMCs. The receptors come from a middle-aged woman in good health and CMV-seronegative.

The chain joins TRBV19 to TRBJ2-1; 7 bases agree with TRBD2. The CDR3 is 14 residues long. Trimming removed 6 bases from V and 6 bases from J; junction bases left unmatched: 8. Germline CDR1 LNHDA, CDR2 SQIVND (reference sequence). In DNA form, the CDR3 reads TGTGCCAGTAGAGAAGCGGGGACTGGCAATGAGCAGTTCTTC. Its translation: CASREAGTGNEQFF. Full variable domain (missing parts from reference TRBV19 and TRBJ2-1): DGGITQSPKYLFRKEGQNVTLSCEQNLNHDAMYWYRQDPGQGLRLIYYSQIVNDFQKGDIAEGYSVSREKKESFPLTVTSAQKNPTAFYLCASREAGTGNEQFFGPGTRLTVL.

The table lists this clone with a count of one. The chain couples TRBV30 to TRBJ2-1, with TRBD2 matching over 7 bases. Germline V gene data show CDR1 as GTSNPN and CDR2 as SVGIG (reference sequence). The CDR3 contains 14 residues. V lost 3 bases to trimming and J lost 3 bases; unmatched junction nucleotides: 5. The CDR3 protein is CAWRGLADYNEQFF. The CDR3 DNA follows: TGTGCCTGGAGGGGCCTAGCGGACTACAATGAGCAGTTCTTC.

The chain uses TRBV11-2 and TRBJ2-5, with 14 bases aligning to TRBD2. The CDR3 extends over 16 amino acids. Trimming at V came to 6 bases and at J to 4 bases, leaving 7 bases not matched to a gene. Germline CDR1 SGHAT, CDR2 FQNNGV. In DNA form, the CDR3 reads TGTGCCAGCAGTCAACGACTAGCGGGAGGGACAGAGACCCAGTACTTC. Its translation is CASSQRLAGGTETQYF.

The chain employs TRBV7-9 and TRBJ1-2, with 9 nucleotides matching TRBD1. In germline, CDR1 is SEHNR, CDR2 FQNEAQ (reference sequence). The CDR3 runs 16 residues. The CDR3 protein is CSSGGTGFGLTSGYTF. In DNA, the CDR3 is TGTTCCTCCGGAGGGACAGGGTTTGGTTTAACGAGTGGCTACACCTTC.

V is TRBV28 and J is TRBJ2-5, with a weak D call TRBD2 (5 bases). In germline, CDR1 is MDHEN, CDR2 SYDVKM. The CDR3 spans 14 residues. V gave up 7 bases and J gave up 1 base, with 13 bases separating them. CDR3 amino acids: CASKGYRGQETQYF. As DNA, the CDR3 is TGTGCCAGCAAAGGCTACCGGGGCCAAGAGACCCAGTACTTC.

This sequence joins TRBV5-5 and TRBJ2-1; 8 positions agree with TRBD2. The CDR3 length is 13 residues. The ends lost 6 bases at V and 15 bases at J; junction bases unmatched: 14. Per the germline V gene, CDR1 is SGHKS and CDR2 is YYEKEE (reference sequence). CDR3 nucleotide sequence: TGTGCCAGCACCCTCAGCTCTAGCGGGCTCCGGTTCTTC. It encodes CASTLSSSGLRFF.

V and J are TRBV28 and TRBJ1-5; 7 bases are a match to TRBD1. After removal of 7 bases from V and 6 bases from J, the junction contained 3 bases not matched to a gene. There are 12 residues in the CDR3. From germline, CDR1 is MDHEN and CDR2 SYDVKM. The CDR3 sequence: CASTYRGQPQHF. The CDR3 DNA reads TGTGCCAGCACCTACAGGGGTCAGCCCCAGCATTTT.

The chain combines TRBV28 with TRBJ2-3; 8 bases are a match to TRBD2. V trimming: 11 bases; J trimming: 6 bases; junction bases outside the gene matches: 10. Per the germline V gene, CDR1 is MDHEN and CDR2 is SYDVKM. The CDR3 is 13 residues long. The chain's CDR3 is CASLTGGWDTQYF. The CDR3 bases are TGTGCCTCCCTGACGGGAGGGTGGGATACGCAGTATTTT.

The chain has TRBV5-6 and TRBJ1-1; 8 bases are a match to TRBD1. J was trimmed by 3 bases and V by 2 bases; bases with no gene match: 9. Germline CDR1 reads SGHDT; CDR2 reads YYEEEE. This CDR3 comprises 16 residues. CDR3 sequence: CASSFRGPNLYTEAFF. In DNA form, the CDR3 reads TGTGCCAGCAGCTTCAGGGGGCCGAATCTGTACACTGAAGCTTTCTTT.

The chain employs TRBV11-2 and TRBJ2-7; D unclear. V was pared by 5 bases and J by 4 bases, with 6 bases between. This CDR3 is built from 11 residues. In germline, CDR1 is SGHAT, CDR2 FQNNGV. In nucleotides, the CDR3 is TGTGCCAGCAGCCCCCAGTACGAGCAGTACTTC. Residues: CASSPQYEQYF.

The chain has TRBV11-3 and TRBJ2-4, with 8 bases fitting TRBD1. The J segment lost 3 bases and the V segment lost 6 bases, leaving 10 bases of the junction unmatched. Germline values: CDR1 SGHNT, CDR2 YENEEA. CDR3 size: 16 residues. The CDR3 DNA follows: TGTGCCAGCAGTTCTTACGGACAGGGTGACAAAAACATTCAGTACTTC. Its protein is CASSSYGQGDKNIQYF. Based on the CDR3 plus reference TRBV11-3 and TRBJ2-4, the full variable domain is EAGVVQSPRYKIIEKKQPVAFWCNPISGHNTLYWYLQNLGQGPELLIRYENEEAVDDSQLPKDRFSAERLKGVDSTLKIQPAELGDSAVYLCASSSYGQGDKNIQYFGAGTRLSVL.

The CDR3 sequence is CASRQRLGGASTDTQYF. The CDR3, as DNA: TGTGCCAGCAGACAACGACTCGGCGGGGCTAGCACAGATACGCAGTATTTT. The rearrangement uses TRBV13 and TRBJ2-3, with TRBD2 as a possible D gene (6 bases). The germline V gene encodes CDR1 PRHDT and CDR2 FYEKMQ (reference sequence). The CDR3 has 17 residues. V shed 6 bases and J shed 0 bases, with 19 bases lying between them.